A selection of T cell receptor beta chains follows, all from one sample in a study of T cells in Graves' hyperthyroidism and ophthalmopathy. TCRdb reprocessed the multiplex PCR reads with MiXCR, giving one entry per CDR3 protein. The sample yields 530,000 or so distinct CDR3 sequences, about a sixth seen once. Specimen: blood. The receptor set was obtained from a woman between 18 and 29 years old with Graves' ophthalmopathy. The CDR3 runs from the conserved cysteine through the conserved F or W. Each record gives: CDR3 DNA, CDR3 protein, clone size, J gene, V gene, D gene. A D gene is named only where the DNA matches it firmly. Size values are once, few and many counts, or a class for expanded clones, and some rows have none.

TGCAGTGGGGACAGTCTTGTTCTCGGACATGAAGCTTTCTTT | CSGDSLVLGHEAFF | many | TRBJ1-1 | TRBV20-1 | TRBD1
TGCAGTGCTACGCTTACTAGCGGGAGGGCAGATACGCAGTATTTT | CSATLTSGRADTQYF | once | TRBJ2-3 | TRBV20-1 | TRBD2
TGTGCCAGCAGCCCCTCCGCGACAGGGCTCTACAATGAGCAGTTCTTC | CASSPSATGLYNEQFF | many | TRBJ2-1 | TRBV11-3 | TRBD1
TGTGCCAGCAGTGAAGCCGCTAGCGGGGGTTCTTTCGGTGAGCAGTTCTTC | CASSEAASGGSFGEQFF | NA | TRBJ2-1 | TRBV6-1 | TRBD2
TGTGCCAGCTCACCCCCTAGCGGGAGTTACACCGGGGAGCTGTTTTTT | CASSPPSGSYTGELFF | many | TRBJ2-2 | TRBV18 | TRBD2
TGCAGTGCCCCCCCCGGGCGGGGGGATCAAGAGACCCAGTACTTC | CSAPPGRGDQETQYF | NA | TRBJ2-5 | TRBV20-1 | TRBD2
TGCGCCAGCAGCTTTGTTAATAGAGGTAATGAGCAGTTCTTC | CASSFVNRGNEQFF | few | TRBJ2-1 | TRBV5-1 | NA
TGTGCCAGCAGAGTCCAGACGGCTACTTACAATGAGCAGTTCTTC | CASRVQTATYNEQFF | many | TRBJ2-1 | TRBV11-2 | NA
TGTGCCAGCAAGGGTGGGAGGGTATACAATGAGCAGTTCTTC | CASKGGRVYNEQFF | many | TRBJ2-1 | TRBV28 | TRBD2
TGTGCCAGCAGTCCCGCGGGGTTGGTTAAAGCCGGGGAGCTGTTTTTT | CASSPAGLVKAGELFF | NA | TRBJ2-2 | TRBV28 | NA
TGTGCCAGCAGCTCCAGCTGGGGGACTAGCGGGAGGGCCACTGAGCAGTTCTTC | CASSSSWGTSGRATEQFF | few | TRBJ2-1 | TRBV7-9 | TRBD2
TGTGCCAGCAGTTGGCAGGGTGGCAATCAGCCCCAGCATTTT | CASSWQGGNQPQHF | many | TRBJ1-5 | TRBV27 | NA
TGTGCCAGCTCACAAGGGGCAACAGAGACCCAGTACTTC | CASSQGATETQYF | NA | TRBJ2-5 | TRBV18 | NA
TGTGCCAGCAGTTTATCCTTGGGCAGGGGTGAGGAGGGCTACACCTTC | CASSLSLGRGEEGYTF | many | TRBJ1-2 | TRBV28 | NA
TGCGCCAGCAGGGGCGGTAGTCAAGAGACCCAGTACTTC | CASRGGSQETQYF | many | TRBJ2-5 | TRBV5-1 | NA
TGCGCCCCCCAGACAAACCCAAAATCCCGGACTAATGAAAAACTGTTTTTT | CAPQTNPKSRTNEKLFF | many | TRBJ1-4 | TRBV5-1 | NA
TGCGCCAGCAGCTTGTTCGGCCGAGCCGTGGATGAGCAGTTCTTC | CASSLFGRAVDEQFF | NA | TRBJ2-1 | TRBV5-1 | NA
TGTGCCAGCAGCGAACAGGGGGTAGGCACAGATACGCAGTATTTT | CASSEQGVGTDTQYF | many | TRBJ2-3 | TRBV7-9 | TRBD1
TGTGCCAGCAGTAAAAGACAGGGATCCTACAATGAGCAGTTCTTC | CASSKRQGSYNEQFF | NA | TRBJ2-1 | TRBV2 | TRBD1
TGTGCCAGCAGACGAGACTTACAAGAGACCCAGTACTTC | CASRRDLQETQYF | many | TRBJ2-5 | TRBV6-1 | NA
TGTGCCAGCAGCCAAGACATCACAGGGGGCCTCTCCTACGAGCAGTACTTC | CASSQDITGGLSYEQYF | many | TRBJ2-7 | TRBV3-1 | TRBD1
TGTGCCAGCAGCTCCGACAGTGACCAGCAGTTCTTC | CASSSDSDQQFF | few | TRBJ2-1 | TRBV7-9 | NA
TGCGCCAGCAGTGAGGGACAGGGGGCCTCCACCGGGGAGCTGTTTTTT | CASSEGQGASTGELFF | few | TRBJ2-2 | TRBV10-2 | TRBD1
TGTGCCAGCAGTTACTCGAGGTGGAGGGGGGGCGAGCAGTACTTC | CASSYSRWRGGEQYF | NA | TRBJ2-7 | TRBV6-5 | NA
TGTGCCAGCAGCCCATGGGAACTAGCGGGAGAGGCCCAGTACTTC | CASSPWELAGEAQYF | NA | TRBJ2-5 | TRBV5-6 | TRBD2
TGTGCCAGCAGCCCTCTCCCATCTAATGAGCAGTTCTTC | CASSPLPSNEQFF | many | TRBJ2-1 | TRBV7-2 | NA
TGCAGTGCTAGAAGGGCAGGTCAAACGAACACCGGGGAGCTGTTTTTT | CSARRAGQTNTGELFF | few | TRBJ2-2 | TRBV20-1 | NA
TGTGCCAGCAGTTCCCCGGGGGAGGGCCAGGGGGAGACCCAGTACTTC | CASSSPGEGQGETQYF | many | TRBJ2-5 | TRBV28 | NA
TGTGCCAGCTCACCGAAGATTCGAGGCTCCAGCTCCTACGAGCAGTACTTC | CASSPKIRGSSSYEQYF | few | TRBJ2-7 | TRBV18 | NA
TGTGCCAGCACCAGCGACAGTTTGGATAATTCACCCCTCCACTTT | CASTSDSLDNSPLHF | NA | TRBJ1-6 | TRBV27 | NA
TGCAGTGCTAGAGATCTCGCGGCTCCATCCTACGAGCAGTACTTC | CSARDLAAPSYEQYF | many | TRBJ2-7 | TRBV20-1 | NA
TGTGCCAGCAGTTTATCGATAGGGGATAATGAAAAACTGTTTTTT | CASSLSIGDNEKLFF | NA | TRBJ1-4 | TRBV27 | NA
TGTGCCAGCAGTCAAAGGGGTCCCACTGAAGCTTTCTTT | CASSQRGPTEAFF | NA | TRBJ1-1 | TRBV7-2 | NA
TGTGCCAGCAGTTTATCTTGGCATCAGCCCCAGCATTTT | CASSLSWHQPQHF | NA | TRBJ1-5 | TRBV27 | NA
TGTGCCATCACTTCGGGAGGGAAAGCAGATACGCAGTATTTT | CAITSGGKADTQYF | NA | TRBJ2-3 | TRBV10-3 | TRBD2
TGCAGTGCGGGACTAGCCGAAGAGACCCAGTACTTC | CSAGLAEETQYF | many | TRBJ2-5 | TRBV20-1 | TRBD2
TGCGCCAGCAGCCAAGATCCGGGGAACACTGAAGCTTTCTTT | CASSQDPGNTEAFF | many | TRBJ1-1 | TRBV4-1 | NA